Listed here are 32 T cell receptor beta chains from one sample, sequenced in a study of vaccination effects on CD4 cells after COVID-19 (dated by TCRdb to 2022 to 2024). These receptors' targets are unknown. The library was prepared using the immunoSEQ multiplex PCR assay. TCRdb retrieved this table from immuneACCESS and kept in-frame rearrangements only. Not all clones are present; in checked studies, unresolved V genes account for under half, and no reason is known for the remainder. A total of some 39,000 clones appear in this sample, roughly 80% of them only once. The ten largest make up roughly 3% of the sample. After around 10 days of culture, CD4+ T cells were isolated with the EasySep CD4+ T cell isolation kit. Here the sequenced sample was CD4+ T cells from PBMCs cultured without peptide, taken before COVID-19 vaccination. These receptors were collected from a human donor who received a COVID-19 vaccine.

This clone was observed once. V usage is TRBV29-1 and J usage is TRBJ2-5; 8 positions agree with TRBD1. V shed 4 bases and J 5 bases; nucleotides not matched to a gene: 12. Per the germline V gene, CDR1 is SQVTM and CDR2 is ANQGSEA. The CDR3 has 15 amino acids. The CDR3, as DNA: TGCAGCGTTGGAGGCGCCAGGGGGCTCGGGGAGACCCAGTACTTC. It is translated as CSVGGARGLGETQYF.

The V gene is TRBV19, the J gene TRBJ2-3; a possible D gene is TRBD2 (5 bases). The V end was cut by 3 bases, the J end by 0 bases, with 13 bases between. The CDR3 loop spans 16 amino acids. Germline loops: CDR1 LNHDA, CDR2 SQIVND (reference sequence). CDR3 DNA sequence: TGTGCCAGTAGTATCGGTTATGGAGGCAGCACAGATACGCAGTATTTT. It codes for CASSIGYGGSTDTQYF.

This chain joins TRBV6-2 or TRBV6-3 and TRBJ2-1, with TRBD1 matching over 10 bases. In germline, CDR1 is MNHEY, CDR2 SVGEGT. The CDR3 spans 17 residues. V lost 5 bases, J lost 4 bases, and 11 bases stayed unmatched. CDR3 sequence reads: CASSQRPGQGNYNEQFF. CDR3 coding DNA: TGTGCCAGCAGTCAGCGTCCGGGACAGGGGAATTACAATGAGCAGTTCTTC.

V gene TRBV6-5 combines with J gene TRBJ2-7, with no clear D. Per the germline V gene, CDR1 is MNHEY and CDR2 is SVGAGI. V was cut by 6 bases and J by 3 bases, with 12 bases left in between. The length of the CDR3 is 13 residues. In DNA, the CDR3 is TGTGCCAGCAGGCCACCGGGTCGCTACGAGCAGTACGTC. Its translation: CASRPPGRYEQYV.

The chain is built from TRBV5-6 and TRBJ2-3; possible D gene TRBD2, 5 bases. Germline V lookup: CDR1 SGHDT, CDR2 YYEEEE. This CDR3 is built from 15 residues. V was pared by 1 base and J by 2 bases, with 11 bases between. The CDR3, as DNA: TGTGCCAGCAGCTTGAACGGGGTAAACACAGATACGCAGTATTTT. Its protein is CASSLNGVNTDTQYF.

V is TRBV10-1 and J is TRBJ1-3, with D perhaps TRBD1 (5 bases). Trimming removed 5 bases from V and 8 bases from J, with 16 bases in between. The CDR3 totals 14 residues. In germline, CDR1 is WNHNN, CDR2 SYGVQD (reference sequence). The CDR3, as DNA: TGCGCCAGCAGTCGGACCCCCTCACAGGACACCATATATTTT. It translates to CASSRTPSQDTIYF.

The chain uses TRBV7-9 and TRBJ2-3; the D is unclear. V lost 2 bases and J 2 bases, leaving 8 bases between the germline ends. The CDR3 consists of 14 residues. Germline assignment: CDR1 SEHNR and CDR2 FQNEAQ (reference sequence). In DNA form, the CDR3 reads TGTGCCAGCAGCTTACGCTCTAACACAGATACGCAGTATTTT. Its translation: CASSLRSNTDTQYF.

The rearrangement joins TRBV7-2 to TRBJ2-5; possibly TRBD2 for D (6 bases). V gave up 5 bases and J gave up 2 bases, with 15 bases separating them. The germline V gene encodes CDR1 SGHTA and CDR2 FQGNSA. The CDR3 loop spans 15 amino acids. The CDR3 nucleotides read TGTGCCAGCAGCGAGGCGGGGAGCAGGCAAGAGACCCAGTACTTC. Translating it yields CASSEAGSRQETQYF.

This chain links TRBV19 with TRBJ1-2; 8 bases map to TRBD1. Germline V lookup: CDR1 LNHDA, CDR2 SQIVND (reference sequence). The CDR3 is 17 amino acids. The V segment lost 7 bases and the J segment 0 bases; nucleotides outside the gene matches: 13. CDR3 coding DNA: TGTGCCAGTATAAGAGGGGACAGGCGCGAAGCTAACTATGGCTACACCTTC. It yields the protein CASIRGDRREANYGYTF.

The chain links TRBV2 to TRBJ2-1, with D perhaps matching TRBD1 (6 bases). V was trimmed by 11 bases and J by 7 bases, leaving 21 bases between them. The CDR3 totals 14 residues. Germline V gives CDR1 SNHLY, CDR2 FYNNEI. In DNA, the CDR3 is TGTGCCGGAAATCAGGGGTCCGGGTTTAATGAGCAGTTCTTC. This translates into CAGNQGSGFNEQFF.

The J gene is TRBJ2-2, the V gene TRBV6-5; TRBD2 agrees at 11 bases. V lost 4 bases and J lost 6; bases outside the gene matches: 1. Germline values: CDR1 MNHEY, CDR2 SVGAGI. This CDR3 has 14 amino acids. CDR3: CASSLAGGPGELFF. DNA for the CDR3: TGTGCCAGCAGTTTAGCGGGGGGGCCCGGGGAGCTGTTTTTT.

This rearrangement joins TRBV28 to TRBJ2-7; 7 nucleotides match TRBD1. The CDR3 runs to 15 residues. V lost 5 bases to trimming and J lost 9 bases; unmatched junction nucleotides: 16. Germline assignment: CDR1 MDHEN and CDR2 SYDVKM. This chain's CDR3 is CASSPATGPEKGQYV. CDR3 nucleotides: TGTGCCAGCAGTCCCGCGACAGGGCCTGAGAAGGGGCAGTACGTC.

The chain employs TRBV6-2 or TRBV6-3 and TRBJ2-5; D assignment may be TRBD1 or TRBD2 (6 bases each). This CDR3 has 14 amino acids. Germline lookup yields CDR1 MNHEY and CDR2 SVGEGT. V was clipped by 4 bases and J by 5 bases, with 14 bases between them. CDR3 sequence reads: CASSSPGATETQYF. CDR3 coding DNA: TGTGCCAGCAGTTCCCCGGGGGCCACGGAGACCCAGTACTTC.

This chain uses TRBV9 with TRBJ1-4, with D hard to call. Germline CDR1 reads SGDLS; CDR2 reads YYNGEE. Deletions cut 0 bases from V and 7 bases from J, with 7 bases between. The CDR3 has 13 residues. The CDR3 DNA is TGTGCCAGCAGCGTAGGAGGGTTTGAAAAACTGTTTTTT. This translates into CASSVGGFEKLFF.

This clone showed up just a few times. Mismatch with germline at one junction end may stem from a read error. The V gene is TRBV28, the J gene TRBJ2-3, with TRBD2 matching over 8 bases. Germline values: CDR1 MDHEN, CDR2 SYDVKM. CDR3 length equals 17 residues. Here the CDR3 reads CASSPPAGTSGTDTQYF. The CDR3 DNA is TGTGCCAGCAGTCCCCCTGCGGGGACTAGTGGCACCGATACGCAGTATTTT.

V and J are TRBV2 and TRBJ2-5, with 11 bases lining up with TRBD2. The CDR3 totals 16 residues. Germline lookup yields CDR1 SNHLY and CDR2 FYNNEI. J lost 5 bases, V lost 2 bases, and 7 bases had no gene match. CDR3 residues: CASSEIAGGFAETQYF. The CDR3 DNA reads as TGTGCCAGCAGTGAAATAGCGGGGGGGTTTGCCGAGACCCAGTACTTC.

The chain has TRBV14 and TRBJ2-7; D unresolved. The germline gives CDR1 SGHDN, CDR2 FVKESK. V was pared by 4 bases and J by 2 bases, with 12 bases between. The CDR3 is 14 amino acids. This CDR3 reads CASSPSFRTYEQYV. The CDR3 coding sequence is TGTGCCAGCAGCCCGTCGTTCAGGACCTACGAGCAGTACGTC.

The chain joins TRBV5-5 to TRBJ2-3; TRBD1 matches at 9 bases. CDR1 and CDR2 (germline): SGHKS, YYEKEE (reference sequence). The CDR3 consists of 14 residues. The trim removed 2 bases at V and 6 bases at J, leaving 4 bases unmatched. The CDR3, as DNA: TGTGCCAGCAGCTTAGACAGGGGGTACGATACGCAGTATTTT. This translates into CASSLDRGYDTQYF.

CDR3 nucleotides: TGTGCCAGCAGTCTTGGGCCGGAGACCCAGTACTTC. As protein: CASSLGPETQYF. The rearrangement links TRBV28 to TRBJ2-5; no firm D call. CDR1 and CDR2 (germline): MDHEN, SYDVKM. V lost 5 bases, J lost 5 bases, and 9 bases lay in between. CDR3 length: 12 amino acids.

The chain employs TRBV19 and TRBJ1-2; no definite D call. Trimming cost V 3 bases and J 9 bases, with 8 bases left between them. Germline V gene lookup returns CDR1 LNHDA and CDR2 SQIVND (reference sequence). This CDR3 is built from 11 residues. The CDR3 sequence: CASSMTSRYTF. CDR3 DNA sequence: TGTGCCAGTAGTATGACTTCCCGCTACACCTTC.

The V gene is TRBV6-1, the J gene TRBJ2-1, with TRBD2 matching 10 bases. The CDR3 covers 14 residues. V dropped 1 base and J dropped 8; count of bases not matched to a gene: 2. Germline V lookup: CDR1 MNHNS, CDR2 SASEGT. Written as DNA, the CDR3 is TGTGCCAGCAGTGAAGGACTAGCGGGCCATGAGCAGTTCTTC. Protein product: CASSEGLAGHEQFF.

The chain employs TRBV24-1 and TRBJ2-5; the match to TRBD1 covers 8 bases. V trimming: 7 bases; J trimming: 4 bases; junction bases outside the gene matches: 7. The CDR3 spans 14 residues. CDR1 is KGHDR and CDR2 is SFDVKD in the germline V gene. The CDR3 nucleotides are TGTGCCACCAGCGCCCCGGACAGGGTAGAGACCCAGTACTTC. Amino acid sequence: CATSAPDRVETQYF.

This rearrangement joins TRBV29-1 to TRBJ2-1; 11 bases are a match to TRBD1. This CDR3 is 14 amino acids long. V gave up 7 bases and J gave up 6 bases; unmatched junction bases: 8. Per the germline V gene, CDR1 is SQVTM and CDR2 is ANQGSEA. The CDR3 reads CSASGTGGPNEQFF. CDR3 nucleotides: TGCAGCGCCTCCGGGACAGGGGGGCCCAATGAGCAGTTCTTC.

This chain connects TRBV6-1 to TRBJ1-6, with unresolved D. In germline, CDR1 is MNHNS, CDR2 SASEGT. The CDR3 covers 15 residues. V lost 5 bases and J lost 8, with 16 bases in between. The CDR3 DNA is TGTGCCAGCAGTCCCCGGGGAGGGATGGATTCACCCCTCCACTTT. It yields the protein CASSPRGGMDSPLHF.

The chain has TRBV2 and TRBJ2-4; D is uncertain. Between the trimmed V and J ends, which lost 5 bases and 13 bases, there was a span of 15 bases. The CDR3 loop spans 12 amino acids. Per germline, CDR1 SNHLY and CDR2 FYNNEI. The CDR3 coding sequence is TGTGCCAGCAGTTACACCGGCCAGGTACAGTACTTC. Its protein is CASSYTGQVQYF.

The J gene is TRBJ1-2, the V gene TRBV3-1 (or the pseudogene TRBV3-2); 9 bases map to TRBD1. The CDR3 spans 14 residues. CDR1 and CDR2 from the germline V gene are LGHDT and YNNKEL (reference sequence). With V trimmed by 1 base and J by 7 bases, 4 bases remained unmatched. CDR3 DNA: TGTGCCAGCAGCCAAGCACAGGGGGCGCGTGGCTACACCTTC. Its translation: CASSQAQGARGYTF.

This sequence joins TRBV2 and TRBJ2-6, with 8 bases identical to TRBD1. Germline CDR1 SNHLY, CDR2 FYNNEI. Trimming took 6 bases from V and 0 from J; bases not matched to a gene: 1. CDR3 length equals 15 residues. The CDR3 reads CASRTGGSGANVLTF. The CDR3 DNA follows: TGTGCCAGCAGAACAGGGGGCTCTGGGGCCAACGTCCTGACTTTC.

This chain links TRBV13 with TRBJ2-7; D is ambiguous. V was pared by 9 bases and J by 6 bases, with 18 bases between. The CDR3 contains 13 residues. The germline V gene encodes CDR1 PRHDT and CDR2 FYEKMQ (reference sequence). CDR3 sequence reads: CARPRRSGSEQYV. DNA of the CDR3: TGTGCCAGGCCGAGACGATCAGGTAGCGAGCAGTACGTC.

V and J are TRBV30 and TRBJ1-2; D is undetermined. Trimming removed 0 bases from V and 7 bases from J, with 12 bases in between. The CDR3 totals 13 residues. In germline, CDR1 is GTSNPN, CDR2 SVGIG (reference sequence). DNA of the CDR3: TGTGCCTGGAGTGTACTATTGAGTGGTGGCTACACCTTC. This translates into CAWSVLLSGGYTF.

The chain is built from TRBV3-1 (or the pseudogene TRBV3-2) and TRBJ2-5; TRBD1 aligns across 8 bases. Germline loops: CDR1 LGHDT, CDR2 YNNKEL (reference sequence). With 4 bases clipped from V and 3 bases from J, the junction kept 7 bases outside the gene matches. The CDR3 contains 15 residues. CDR3 amino acids: CASSRTGQGKETQYF. The CDR3 DNA follows: TGTGCCAGCAGCCGGACAGGACAGGGAAAAGAGACCCAGTACTTC.

For the CDR3, the DNA is TGTGCCAGCAGACTGGCGGGGGCCAACGTCCTGACTTTC. Its protein is CASRLAGANVLTF. The chain uses TRBV12-3 or TRBV12-4 and TRBJ2-6; D uncertain. The CDR3 contains 13 residues. Trimming took off 6 bases at V and 4 bases at J, with 7 bases between the two ends.

The chain joins TRBV15 to TRBJ2-5; D gene ambiguous. The CDR3 extends over 14 amino acids. V lost 0 bases and J 9 bases, leaving 14 bases between the germline ends. Germline CDR1 reads LNHNV; CDR2 reads YYDKDF (reference sequence). The CDR3, as DNA: TGTGCCACCAGCAGAGATGACGGCCGAGGAGCCCAGTACTTC. Amino acid sequence: CATSRDDGRGAQYF.